These T cell receptor beta chains were read from a single sample in a study of T cell repertoires in cytomegalovirus infection. TCRdb re-called the reads through MiXCR, storing one row per CDR3 protein. The table includes under 350,000 distinct CDR3 sequences, less than 25% detected once. Antigens of these TCRs are unknown. Specimen: cultured PBMCs, collected from culture after CMV antigen stimulation. The receptors were sampled from a human donor in good health (CMV status not recorded). Some clones in this sample may be carry-over from other donors' samples. The CDR3 runs from the conserved cysteine through the conserved F or W. D genes are given only for firm matches. Where a row states a size, it is once, few, many or the class of an expanded clone; other rows omit it.

j_call	d_call	v_call	clone_size	cdr3_nt	cdr3_aa
TRBJ2-2	NA	TRBV4-2	few	TGTGCCAGCAGCCAGCGTCGGGAGTACACCGGGGAGCTGTTTTTT	CASSQRREYTGELFF
TRBJ2-5	TRBD1	TRBV11-3	NA	TGTGCCAGCGCCCGGGACAGAGCCCAAGAGACCCAGTACTTC	CASARDRAQETQYF
TRBJ2-5	NA	TRBV6-1	many	TGTGCCAGCAGTGAAGCTCTCAGGGGACGGGAGACCCAGTACTTC	CASSEALRGRETQYF
TRBJ2-1	NA	TRBV11-2	NA	TGTGCCAGCAGCTTAGATATAGTGAATGAGCAGTTCTTC	CASSLDIVNEQFF
TRBJ2-1	TRBD2	TRBV6-1	NA	TGTGCCAGCAGTCCTGGGACTAGCGGGAGGGCCAGTCTGTTCTTC	CASSPGTSGRASLFF
TRBJ1-4	NA	TRBV15	NA	TGTGCCACCAGCAAGGGAGACGATGAAAAACTGTTTTTT	CATSKGDDEKLFF
TRBJ2-7	NA	TRBV4-3	few	TGCGCCAGCAGCCTACGCCAAGGGGTCGAGCAGTACTTC	CASSLRQGVEQYF
TRBJ2-5	TRBD2	TRBV11-2	many	TGTGCCAGCAGACGACTAGCGGGAGGTGTGGAGACCCAGTACTTC	CASRRLAGGVETQYF
TRBJ1-4	TRBD1	TRBV6-2/TRBV6-3	many	TGTGCCAGCAGTTACGACGGGACAGCTGGTGAAAAACTGTTTTTT	CASSYDGTAGEKLFF
TRBJ1-4	NA	TRBV12-3/TRBV12-4	NA	TGTGCCAGCAGTTTAGGGGCAGGGGTCTCCGAAAAACTGTTTTTT	CASSLGAGVSEKLFF
TRBJ2-7	NA	TRBV7-8	NA	TGTGCCAGCAGCGGCAGACAGGGAGGCGAGCAGTACTTC	CASSGRQGGEQYF
TRBJ2-1	NA	TRBV7-8	many	TGTGCCAGCAGCCAGATATGGGGCGGAGCCTCCTACAATGAGCAGTTCTTC	CASSQIWGGASYNEQFF
TRBJ1-2	TRBD1	TRBV20-1	NA	TGCAGTGCTCTCAAGACAGGGGTCTATGGCTACACCTTC	CSALKTGVYGYTF
TRBJ1-3	NA	TRBV7-2	many	TGTGCCAGCAGCTTAGCCCCAGGGCAAGGAAACACCATATATTTT	CASSLAPGQGNTIYF
TRBJ2-2	TRBD2	TRBV7-6	many	TGTGCCAGCGGAGGACTAGCGGGAGGTACCGGGGAGCTGTTTTTT	CASGGLAGGTGELFF
TRBJ1-4	TRBD1	TRBV2	few	TGTGCCAGTCGACAGGGTCTTAGTGAAAAACTGTTTTTT	CASRQGLSEKLFF
TRBJ1-3	NA	TRBV20-1	NA	TGCAGTGCTAGAGATCTTAACAGGGAGAACACCATATATTTT	CSARDLNRENTIYF
TRBJ1-5	NA	TRBV7-2	many	TGTGCCAGCAGCTTTGGTAATAGCAATCAGCCCCAGCATTTT	CASSFGNSNQPQHF
TRBJ2-5	NA	TRBV10-3	NA	TGTGCCATCAGTGAAACAACCCAAGAGACCCAGTACTTC	CAISETTQETQYF
TRBJ1-2	NA	TRBV2	NA	TGTGCCAGCAGTGCCACAGGGAGGGGCTACACCTTC	CASSATGRGYTF
TRBJ2-7	NA	TRBV12-3/TRBV12-4	many	TGTGCCAGCAGTTTAGCGGGCCCGTCCTACGAGCAGTACTTC	CASSLAGPSYEQYF
TRBJ2-3	TRBD2	TRBV5-6	few	TGTGCCAGCAGCTTAAATCTAGCGGGAGCAGATACGCAGTATTTT	CASSLNLAGADTQYF
TRBJ2-3	NA	TRBV2	NA	TGTGCCAGCAGTGTGGATACGCAGTATTTT	CASSVDTQYF
TRBJ1-2	TRBD1	TRBV7-2	NA	TGTGCCAGCAGCGGGACAGTCCAAGCTAACTATGGCTACACCTTC	CASSGTVQANYGYTF
TRBJ2-4	NA	TRBV4-3	NA	TGCGCCAGCAGCCAAGAAGTCTCTGGGAACATTCAGTACTTC	CASSQEVSGNIQYF
TRBJ2-1	NA	TRBV7-3	many	TGTGCCAGCAGCTCCAACAACGACAATGAGCAGTTCTTC	CASSSNNDNEQFF
TRBJ1-6	NA	TRBV18	few	TGTGCCAGCTCACCGGAAGGGATCACGGGCCTCCACTTT	CASSPEGITGLHF
TRBJ2-3	TRBD2	TRBV11-2	NA	TGTGCCAGCAGCCCTAGCGGGATTGGAGCAGATACGCAGTATTTT	CASSPSGIGADTQYF
TRBJ2-3	NA	TRBV20-1	few	TGCAGTGCTAGAGATCTGGGGTTTACGCAGTATTTT	CSARDLGFTQYF
TRBJ1-1	TRBD1	TRBV4-3	NA	TGCGCCAGCAGCCCGGAAGGGAGGGGGCGCACTGAAGCTTTCTTT	CASSPEGRGRTEAFF
TRBJ1-2	NA	TRBV7-2	many	TGTGCCAGCAGCCCAGAGGACAGCTATGGCTACACCTTC	CASSPEDSYGYTF
TRBJ2-1	TRBD1	TRBV7-2	many	TGTGCCAGCAGCTTGCTCAGGGGGAATGAGCAGTTCTTC	CASSLLRGNEQFF
TRBJ2-1	TRBD1	TRBV7-8	many	TGTGCCAGCAGCTTAGAGACAGGGTTTAGTGAGCAGTTCTTC	CASSLETGFSEQFF
TRBJ2-5	TRBD1	TRBV7-2	many	TGTGCCAGCAGCTCCTGGACAGGGACGGTAGAGACCCAGTACTTC	CASSSWTGTVETQYF
TRBJ2-2	TRBD2	TRBV28	few	TGTGCCAGCAGCTCACCGGGACTAGAGGCCGGGGAGCTGTTTTTT	CASSSPGLEAGELFF
TRBJ2-1	TRBD2	TRBV12-3/TRBV12-4	NA	TGTGCCAGCAGTTTTTTAGCGGGCGCCTACAATGAGCAGTTCTTC	CASSFLAGAYNEQFF
TRBJ2-7	NA	TRBV6-1	NA	TGTGCCAGCAGTGAACGGACAGCATACGAGCAGTACTTC	CASSERTAYEQYF
TRBJ1-3	TRBD1	TRBV20-1	NA	TGCAGTGCTCGACAGGGAAATGTTGGAAACACCATATATTTT	CSARQGNVGNTIYF
TRBJ2-1	TRBD2	TRBV7-9	many	TGTGCCAGCGGGCTAGCGGGGGGGAATGAGCAGTTCTTC	CASGLAGGNEQFF
TRBJ2-3	NA	TRBV12-3/TRBV12-4	many	TGTGCCAGCAGGGATTGGGGGGCAGATACGCAGTATTTT	CASRDWGADTQYF
TRBJ2-3	NA	TRBV19	NA	TGTGCCAGTAGTATTTTTGGCGGCGGGACCAAGGATACGCAGTATTTT	CASSIFGGGTKDTQYF
TRBJ2-1	NA	TRBV24-1	many	TGTGCCACCAGTGATTTACAACGTACCGGAGGGGGTGAGCAGTTCTTC	CATSDLQRTGGGEQFF
TRBJ1-5	NA	TRBV20-1	once	TGCAGTGTCAGGAGCAGGGTAGGAAGCAATCAGCCCCAGCATTTT	CSVRSRVGSNQPQHF
TRBJ1-4	NA	TRBV7-2	NA	TGTGCCAGCAGCTTAGGATATCGGGAAGGGGAAAAACTGTTTTTT	CASSLGYREGEKLFF
TRBJ1-1	NA	TRBV28	few	TGTGCCAGCAGTTTATTTTCCGGCGGGAACACTGAAGCTTTCTTT	CASSLFSGGNTEAFF
TRBJ2-3	NA	TRBV4-3	NA	TGCGCCAGCAGCCAAGATGAGCAAGATACGCAGTATTTT	CASSQDEQDTQYF
TRBJ2-3	NA	TRBV5-4	NA	TGTGCCAGCAGCTTGAATGGAATCACAGATACGCAGTATTTT	CASSLNGITDTQYF
TRBJ1-2	NA	TRBV12-5	NA	TGTGCTAGTGGCTTTGGAGAGAGGGATAGGTACGCTGGCTACACCTTC	CASGFGERDRYAGYTF
TRBJ2-1	TRBD2	TRBV19	NA	TGTGCCAGTAGCAGCGGGAGATCCTACAATGAGCAGTTCTTC	CASSSGRSYNEQFF
TRBJ2-1	NA	TRBV12-3/TRBV12-4	NA	TGTGCCAGCAGTCCCGGGGCAAATCGGTTCTTC	CASSPGANRFF